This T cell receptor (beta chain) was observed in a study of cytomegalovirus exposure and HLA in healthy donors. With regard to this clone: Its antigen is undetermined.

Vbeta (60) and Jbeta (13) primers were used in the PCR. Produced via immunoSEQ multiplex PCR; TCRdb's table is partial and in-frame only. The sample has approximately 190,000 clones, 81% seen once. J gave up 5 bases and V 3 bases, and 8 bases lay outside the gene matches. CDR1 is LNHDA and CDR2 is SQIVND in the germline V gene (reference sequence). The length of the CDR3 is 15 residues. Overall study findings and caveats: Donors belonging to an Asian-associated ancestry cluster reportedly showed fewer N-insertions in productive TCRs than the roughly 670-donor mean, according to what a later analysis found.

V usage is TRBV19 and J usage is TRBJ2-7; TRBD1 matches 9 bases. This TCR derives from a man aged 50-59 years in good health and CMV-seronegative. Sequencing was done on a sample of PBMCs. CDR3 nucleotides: TGTGCCAGTAGTATTCCCGGGACAGGGAGTCACGAGCAGTACTTC. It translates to CASSIPGTGSHEQYF.